These T cell receptor beta chains were read from a single sample in a study of blood T cell repertoires in COVID-19. Here immunoSEQ multiplex PCR was the method, and the copy in TCRdb shows in-frame clones only, minus some. This table has 300,000 to 400,000 clones, roughly 87% appearing once. The sequenced material came from PBMCs or T cells enriched from blood (not recorded which). Receptors were obtained from a woman aged 25 to 39 who had recovered from COVID-19. Each CDR3 is given with its conserved first and last residue. D genes are given only for firm matches. Clone size is shown for a subset of rows, as once, few, many or a class of expanded clone.

v_gene	d_gene	j_gene	abundance	CDR3aa	CDR3nt
TRBV2	TRBD1	TRBJ1-2	few	CASSGQGPLYGYTF	TGTGCCAGCAGTGGACAGGGGCCTTTGTATGGCTACACCTTC
TRBV29-1	-	TRBJ1-1	-	CSVDRNTEAFF	TGCAGCGTTGACCGGAACACTGAAGCTTTCTTT
TRBV11-2	-	TRBJ2-5	-	CASSFYGRGQETQYF	TGTGCCAGCAGCTTCTACGGGCGGGGTCAAGAGACCCAGTACTTC
TRBV10-2	TRBD1	TRBJ1-2	once	CASSPLTGDGYTF	TGCGCCAGCAGTCCGCTCACAGGGGATGGCTACACCTTC
TRBV28	TRBD1	TRBJ1-2	-	CASSLTGQGTYGYTF	TGTGCCAGCAGTTTGACGGGACAGGGGACCTATGGCTACACCTTC
TRBV3-1/TRBV3-2	TRBD2	TRBJ2-7	-	CASSQGTSGGPVGGEQYF	TGTGCCAGCAGCCAAGGGACTAGCGGGGGGCCCGTTGGTGGGGAGCAGTACTTC
TRBV2	-	TRBJ2-2	-	CASRTVSTGELFF	TGTGCCAGCAGAACGGTTTCCACCGGGGAGCTGTTTTTT
TRBV2	-	TRBJ1-1	-	CASSEVERFGVEAFF	TGTGCCAGCAGTGAAGTAGAGCGGTTCGGTGTTGAAGCTTTCTTT
TRBV28	-	TRBJ1-5	-	CASSRQVNQPQHF	TGTGCCAGCTCACGACAGGTTAATCAGCCCCAGCATTTT
TRBV21-1	-	TRBJ1-5	-	CASSKRTGANQPQHF	TGTGCCAGCAGCAAACGTACAGGGGCAAATCAGCCCCAGCATTTT
TRBV29-1	-	TRBJ1-2	-	CSVEEEFGYGYTF	TGCAGCGTTGAGGAGGAGTTTGGCTATGGCTACACCTTC
TRBV29-1	-	TRBJ2-7	-	CSVGLLHSGREQYF	TGCAGCGTTGGCTTACTCCATTCTGGTCGCGAGCAGTACTTC
TRBV28	-	TRBJ1-2	-	CASSSPHGGVGYTF	TGTGCCAGCAGTTCCCCCCATGGCGGCGTAGGCTACACCTTC
TRBV7-9	-	TRBJ1-2	-	CASSPDSGNYGYTF	TGTGCCAGCAGCCCGGACAGTGGCAACTATGGCTACACCTTC
TRBV5-1	TRBD1	TRBJ1-4	-	CASRPGQGLEKLFF	TGCGCCAGCAGACCGGGACAGGGGTTAGAAAAACTGTTTTTT
TRBV9	-	TRBJ1-3	-	CASSVSGGFSGNTIYF	TGTGCCAGCAGCGTATCCGGGGGGTTCTCTGGAAACACCATATATTTT
TRBV14	-	TRBJ1-6	few	CASSHRGYNSPLHF	TGTGCCAGCAGCCATAGGGGCTATAATTCACCCCTCCACTTT
TRBV2	-	TRBJ2-1	-	CASSDPLTANNEQFF	TGTGCCAGCAGTGACCCTCTGACAGCAAACAATGAGCAGTTCTTC
TRBV6-5	-	TRBJ1-2	-	CASSSPGNYGYTF	TGTGCCAGCAGTTCCCCGGGGAACTATGGCTACACCTTC
TRBV6-5	-	TRBJ2-7	-	CASSYTDSYEQYF	TGTGCCAGCAGTTACACGGACAGCTACGAGCAGTACTTC
TRBV5-4	TRBD2	TRBJ2-7	-	CASSTGTSELYEQYF	TGTGCCAGCAGCACCGGGACTAGCGAACTCTACGAGCAGTACTTC
TRBV5-6	-	TRBJ1-3	-	CASSLVGALAGSGNTIYF	TGTGCCAGCAGCTTGGTAGGGGCGCTGGCTGGCTCTGGAAACACCATATATTTT
TRBV3-1/TRBV3-2	TRBD2	TRBJ2-7	-	CASSQGPGGRYF	TGTGCCAGCAGCCAAGGCCCGGGGGGACGGTACTTC
TRBV7-2	-	TRBJ1-2	once	CASSRGADYGYTF	TGTGCCAGCAGCCGGGGGGCAGACTATGGCTACACCTTC